Described below is a single TCR beta chain sequence and its context. Its antigen is not known. Naive CD8 cells lacked CD45RO, underwent positive selection for CCR7 and left out terminally differentiated effector memory CD45RA+ cells. TCRdb's copy holds only in-frame clones and misses some; the assay was immunoSEQ multiplex PCR. Of roughly 810,000 clones listed, roughly 96% are singletons. This entry belongs to a study of shared clonotypes between healthy human individuals. Germline V CDR1 and CDR2: SEHNR, FQNEAQ (reference sequence). The V end was cut by 4 bases, the J end by 3 bases, with 10 bases between. The CDR3 runs 13 residues. The study, taken as a whole, reports: The study's rarefaction showed incomplete sorted-subset sequencing despite large depth.

Sequencing used naive CD8+ T cells sorted from blood. This receptor was obtained from a man aged 25 to 40 in good health. The V and J genes are TRBV7-9 and TRBJ2-7; D not certain. This CDR3 reads CASSSRTHYEQYF. The CDR3 DNA is TGTGCCAGCAGCTCCCGGACGCACTACGAGCAGTACTTC. The entire variable domain, with the rest obtained from reference TRBV7-9 and TRBJ2-7, is as follows: DTGVSQNPRHKITKRGQNVTFRCDPISEHNRLYWYRQTLGQGPEFLTYFQNEAQLEKSRLLSDRFSAERPKGSFSTLEIQRTEQGDSAMYLCASSSRTHYEQYFGPGTRLTVT.